The sequence of this T cell receptor (beta chain) was determined in a study of CD8 T cells in ankylosing spondylitis. Between the trimmed V and J ends, which lost 0 bases and 0 bases, there was a span of 6 bases. The germline V gene encodes CDR1 SGHDN and CDR2 FVKESK. The CDR3 spans 14 residues. Generation of TCR beta libraries employed quantitative 5'-RACE incorporating molecular barcodes. TCRdb analysed the 5' RACE reads with MiXCR anew, one entry per CDR3 protein. The data hold about 200,000 distinct CDR3 sequences, with roughly 12% observed a single time. The chain employs TRBV14 and TRBJ2-7; D not certain. The material sequenced was blood, either unsorted or a sorted T cell fraction (not recorded which). This TCR came from a male donor with ankylosing spondylitis or in good health (not recorded which). CDR3 residues: CASSQDKLSYEQYF. The CDR3 DNA follows: TGTGCCAGCAGCCAAGACAAGCTCTCCTACGAGCAGTACTTC.